This TCR beta chain was recorded in a study of shared clonotypes between healthy human individuals. Details on this clone: Its antigen is not identified.

Study-level points and caveats: Naive CD4 clonotypes were shared across a few donors at 4.5% to 6.5%. Measured sharing among donors was expected to vary with sequencing depth.

This was a deep-level run. Across several immunoSEQ plates, the genomic DNA of each subset was split evenly. Using immunoSEQ multiplex PCR, the repertoire was profiled, and TCRdb retains in-frame clones only, with some absent. The sample gives millions of clones, 90% to 95% of which show up once; roughly 0.13% is in the top ten. The CDR3 covers 16 residues. The germline V and J ends were trimmed by 6 bases and 0 bases, with 12 bases remaining between them. Germline CDR1 is MDHEN and CDR2 is SYDVKM. Material for sequencing was naive CD4+ T cells sorted from blood. Subset described: CD45RA+ positively selected. This TCR derives from a man between 18 and 29 years old in good health. V and J are TRBV28 and TRBJ1-6, with D maybe TRBD1 (5 bases). The CDR3: CASSRATVSYNSPLHF. In nucleotides, the CDR3 is TGTGCCAGCAGCCGCGCGACAGTCTCCTATAATTCACCCCTCCACTTT.